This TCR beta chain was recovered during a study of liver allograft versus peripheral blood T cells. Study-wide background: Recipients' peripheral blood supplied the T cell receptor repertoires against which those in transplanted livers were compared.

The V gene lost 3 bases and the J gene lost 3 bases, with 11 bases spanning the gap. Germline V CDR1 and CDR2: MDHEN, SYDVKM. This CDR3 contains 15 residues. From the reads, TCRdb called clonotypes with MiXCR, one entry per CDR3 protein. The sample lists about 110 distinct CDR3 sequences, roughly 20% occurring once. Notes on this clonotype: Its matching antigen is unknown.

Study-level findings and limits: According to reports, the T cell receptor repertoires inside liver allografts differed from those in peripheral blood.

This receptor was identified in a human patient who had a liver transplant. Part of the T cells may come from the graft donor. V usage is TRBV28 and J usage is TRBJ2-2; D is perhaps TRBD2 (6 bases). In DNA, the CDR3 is TGTGCCAGCAGTTTGAGACTAGGGTACACCGGGGAGCTGTTTTTT. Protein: CASSLRLGYTGELFF.